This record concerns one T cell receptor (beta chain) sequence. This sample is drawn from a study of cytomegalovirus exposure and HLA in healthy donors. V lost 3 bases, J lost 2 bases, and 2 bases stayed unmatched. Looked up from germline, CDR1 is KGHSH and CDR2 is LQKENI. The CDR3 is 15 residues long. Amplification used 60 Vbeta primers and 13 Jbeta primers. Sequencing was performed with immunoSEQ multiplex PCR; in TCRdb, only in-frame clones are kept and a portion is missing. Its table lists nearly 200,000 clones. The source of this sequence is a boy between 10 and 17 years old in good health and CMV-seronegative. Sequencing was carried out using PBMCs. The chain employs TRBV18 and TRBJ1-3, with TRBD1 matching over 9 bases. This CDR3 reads CASSPGTGPGNTIYF. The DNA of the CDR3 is TGTGCCAGCTCACCGGGGACAGGGCCTGGAAACACCATATATTTT.